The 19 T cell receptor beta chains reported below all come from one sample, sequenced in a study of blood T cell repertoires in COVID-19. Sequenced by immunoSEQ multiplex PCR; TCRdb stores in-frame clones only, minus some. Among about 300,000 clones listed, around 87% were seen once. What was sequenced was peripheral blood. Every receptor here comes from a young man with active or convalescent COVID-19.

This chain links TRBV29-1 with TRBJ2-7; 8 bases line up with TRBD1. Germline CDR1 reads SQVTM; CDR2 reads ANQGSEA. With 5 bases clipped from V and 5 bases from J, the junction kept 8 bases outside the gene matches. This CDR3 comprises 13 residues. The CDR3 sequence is CSVSTGTGHEQYF. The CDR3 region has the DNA TGCAGCGTTAGTACTGGGACAGGCCACGAGCAGTACTTC.

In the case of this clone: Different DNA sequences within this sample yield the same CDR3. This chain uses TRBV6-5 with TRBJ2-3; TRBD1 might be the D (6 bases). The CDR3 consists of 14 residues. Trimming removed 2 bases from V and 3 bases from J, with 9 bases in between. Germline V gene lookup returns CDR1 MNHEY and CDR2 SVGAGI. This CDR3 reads CASSYGQGTDTQYF. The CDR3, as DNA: TGTGCCAGCAGTTACGGCCAGGGGACAGATACGCAGTATTTT.

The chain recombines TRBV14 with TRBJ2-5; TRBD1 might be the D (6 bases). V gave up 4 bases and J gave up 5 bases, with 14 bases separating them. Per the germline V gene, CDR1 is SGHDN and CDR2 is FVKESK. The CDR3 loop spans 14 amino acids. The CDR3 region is CASSREQGWETQYF. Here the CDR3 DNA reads TGTGCCAGCAGCCGAGAACAGGGTTGGGAGACCCAGTACTTC.

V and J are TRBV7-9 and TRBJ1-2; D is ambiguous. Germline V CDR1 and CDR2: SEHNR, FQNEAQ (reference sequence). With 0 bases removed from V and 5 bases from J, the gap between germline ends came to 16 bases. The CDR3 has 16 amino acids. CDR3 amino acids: CASSLAPLSGNYGYTF. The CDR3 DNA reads TGTGCCAGCAGCTTAGCCCCCCTTTCGGGGAATTATGGCTACACCTTC.

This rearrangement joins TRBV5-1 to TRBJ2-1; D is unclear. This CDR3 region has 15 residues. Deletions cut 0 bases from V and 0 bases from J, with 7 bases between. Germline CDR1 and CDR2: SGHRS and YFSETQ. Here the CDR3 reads CASSLVVSSYNEQFF. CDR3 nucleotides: TGCGCCAGCAGCTTGGTCGTTAGCTCCTACAATGAGCAGTTCTTC. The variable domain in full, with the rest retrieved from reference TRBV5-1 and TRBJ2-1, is KAGVTQTPRYLIKTRGQQVTLSCSPISGHRSVSWYQQTPGQGLQFLFEYFSETQRNKGNFPGRFSGRQFSNSRSEMNVSTLELGDSALYLCASSLVVSSYNEQFFGPGTRLTVL.

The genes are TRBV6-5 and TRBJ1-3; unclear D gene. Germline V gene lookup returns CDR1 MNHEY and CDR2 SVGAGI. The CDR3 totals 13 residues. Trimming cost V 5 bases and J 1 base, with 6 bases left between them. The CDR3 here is CASSRVSGNTIYF. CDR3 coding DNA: TGTGCCAGCAGTCGCGTGTCTGGAAACACCATATATTTT.

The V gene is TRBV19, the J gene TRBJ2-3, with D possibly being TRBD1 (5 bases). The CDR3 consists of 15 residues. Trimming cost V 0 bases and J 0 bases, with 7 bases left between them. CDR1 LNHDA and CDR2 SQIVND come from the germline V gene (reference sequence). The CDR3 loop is CASSIERGSTDTQYF. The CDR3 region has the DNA TGTGCCAGTAGTATAGAAAGGGGCAGCACAGATACGCAGTATTTT.

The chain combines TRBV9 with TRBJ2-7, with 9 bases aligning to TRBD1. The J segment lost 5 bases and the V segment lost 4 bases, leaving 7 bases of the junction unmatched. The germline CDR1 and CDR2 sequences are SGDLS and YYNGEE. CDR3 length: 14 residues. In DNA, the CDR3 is TGTGCCAGCAGCTGGGGGACAGGGACCCACGAGCAGTACTTC. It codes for CASSWGTGTHEQYF.

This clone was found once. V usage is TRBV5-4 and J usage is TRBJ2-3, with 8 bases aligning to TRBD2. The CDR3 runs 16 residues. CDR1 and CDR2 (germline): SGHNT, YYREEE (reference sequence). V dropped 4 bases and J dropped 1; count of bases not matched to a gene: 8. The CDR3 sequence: CASSPLAGGGTDTQYF. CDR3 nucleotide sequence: TGTGCCAGCAGCCCCCTGGCGGGGGGTGGCACAGATACGCAGTATTTT.

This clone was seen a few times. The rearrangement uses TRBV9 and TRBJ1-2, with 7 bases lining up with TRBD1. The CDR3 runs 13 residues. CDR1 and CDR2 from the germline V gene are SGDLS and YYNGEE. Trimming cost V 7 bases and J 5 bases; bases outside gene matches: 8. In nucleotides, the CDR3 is TGTGCCAGCGGAATGTCAGGGGGTTATGGCTACACCTTC. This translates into CASGMSGGYGYTF.

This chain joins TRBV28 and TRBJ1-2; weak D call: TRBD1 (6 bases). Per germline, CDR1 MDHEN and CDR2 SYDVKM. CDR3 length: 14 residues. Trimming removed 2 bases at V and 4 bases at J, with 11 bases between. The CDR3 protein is CASSLRPGVYGYTF. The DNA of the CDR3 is TGTGCCAGCAGTTTACGTCCAGGGGTCTATGGCTACACCTTC.

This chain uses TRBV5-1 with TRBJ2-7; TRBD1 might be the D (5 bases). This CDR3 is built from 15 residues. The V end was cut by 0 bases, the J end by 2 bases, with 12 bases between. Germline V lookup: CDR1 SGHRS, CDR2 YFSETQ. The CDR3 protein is CASSLAGQGPYEQYF. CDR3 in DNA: TGCGCCAGCAGCTTGGCGGGTCAGGGCCCCTACGAGCAGTACTTC.

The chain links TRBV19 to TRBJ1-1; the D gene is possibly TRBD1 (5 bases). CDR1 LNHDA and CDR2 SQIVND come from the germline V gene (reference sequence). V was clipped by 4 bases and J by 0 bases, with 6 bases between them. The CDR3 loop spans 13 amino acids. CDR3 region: CASSTGVNTEAFF. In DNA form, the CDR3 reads TGTGCCAGTAGTACGGGGGTGAACACTGAAGCTTTCTTT.

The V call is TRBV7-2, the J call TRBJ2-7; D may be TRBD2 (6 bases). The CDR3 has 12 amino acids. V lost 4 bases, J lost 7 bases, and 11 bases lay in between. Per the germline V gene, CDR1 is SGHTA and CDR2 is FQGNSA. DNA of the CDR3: TGTGCCAGCAGCTGGGGGGTTCAGGAGCAGTACTTC. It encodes CASSWGVQEQYF.

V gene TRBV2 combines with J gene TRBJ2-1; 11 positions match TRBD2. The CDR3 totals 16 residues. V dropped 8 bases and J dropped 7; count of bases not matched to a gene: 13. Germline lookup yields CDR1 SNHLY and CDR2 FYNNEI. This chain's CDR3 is CASLFELAGVGNEQFF. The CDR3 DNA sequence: TGTGCCAGCCTGTTTGAACTAGCGGGAGTTGGTAATGAGCAGTTCTTC.

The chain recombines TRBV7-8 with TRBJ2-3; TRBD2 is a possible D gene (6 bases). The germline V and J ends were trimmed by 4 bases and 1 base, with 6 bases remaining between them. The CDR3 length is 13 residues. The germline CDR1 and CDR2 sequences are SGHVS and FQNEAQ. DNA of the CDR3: TGTGCCAGCAGCTCGGGGGGCACAGATACGCAGTATTTT. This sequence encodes CASSSGGTDTQYF.

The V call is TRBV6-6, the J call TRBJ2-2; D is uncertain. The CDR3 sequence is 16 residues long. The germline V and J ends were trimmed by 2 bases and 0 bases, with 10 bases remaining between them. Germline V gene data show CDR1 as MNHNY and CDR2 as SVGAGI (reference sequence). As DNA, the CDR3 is TGTGCCAGCAGTTACAGGAGCTACGCGAACACCGGGGAGCTGTTTTTT. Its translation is CASSYRSYANTGELFF.

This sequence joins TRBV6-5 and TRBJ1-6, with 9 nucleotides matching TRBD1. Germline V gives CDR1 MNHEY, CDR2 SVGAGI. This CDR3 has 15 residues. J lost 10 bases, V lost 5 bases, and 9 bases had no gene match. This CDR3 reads CASSLAGTGNSPLHF. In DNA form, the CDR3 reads TGTGCCAGCAGTCTCGCCGGGACAGGGAACTCACCCCTCCACTTT.

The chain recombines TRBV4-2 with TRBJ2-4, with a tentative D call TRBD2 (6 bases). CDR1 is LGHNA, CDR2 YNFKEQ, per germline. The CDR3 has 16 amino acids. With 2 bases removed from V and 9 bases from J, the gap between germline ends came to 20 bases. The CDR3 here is CASSQRFFRAAGIQYF. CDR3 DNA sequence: TGTGCCAGCAGCCAACGGTTTTTCAGGGCAGCGGGCATTCAGTACTTC.